This passage covers 6 T cell receptor beta chains from one sample sequenced in a study of response to subunit inactivated influenza vaccine. TCRdb redid the calling of the RT-PCR reads with MiXCR, one entry per CDR3 protein. Of approximately 500,000 distinct CDR3 sequences in the sample, 13% were seen once. This specimen consisted of PBMCs from blood, obtained about 6 weeks after vaccination. The receptors shown here come from a man in his fifties or sixties who received an inactivated influenza vaccine.

The chain is built from TRBV2 and TRBJ2-3; 8 bases fit TRBD2. V shed 6 bases, J shed 0 bases, and the junction held 8 bases outside the gene matches. The CDR3 length is 16 residues. The V gene's germline CDR1 is SNHLY and CDR2 FYNNEI. The CDR3 bases are TGTGCCAGCAGCCTGACCGAGCGGGGGAGCACAGATACGCAGTATTTT. Protein: CASSLTERGSTDTQYF.

This clonotype was seen more than once but under ten times. The V and J genes are TRBV7-8 and TRBJ2-2; 9 positions agree with TRBD1. V lost 4 bases and J lost 1; bases outside the gene matches: 7. CDR1 and CDR2 (germline): SGHVS, FQNEAQ. The CDR3 is 17 residues long. The CDR3 coding sequence is TGTGCCAGCAGCTGGGGACAGGGCCGTCTGAACACCGGGGAGCTGTTTTTT. Translated, it gives CASSWGQGRLNTGELFF.

CDR3 coding DNA: TGTGCCAGCAGCAGGACAGGGGCGTATGACAAAAACATTCAGTACTTC. It yields the protein CASSRTGAYDKNIQYF. The chain joins TRBV28 to TRBJ2-4; TRBD1 aligns across 9 bases. In germline, CDR1 is MDHEN, CDR2 SYDVKM. J lost 3 bases, V lost 6 bases, and 9 bases had no gene match. The CDR3 runs to 16 residues.

Details on this clonotype: A much larger clone sits a single nucleotide away, making a read error possible. This chain links TRBV20-1 with TRBJ1-2, with D unresolved. The CDR3 extends over 12 amino acids. Per germline, CDR1 DFQATT and CDR2 SNEGSKA (reference sequence). This CDR3 is CSARWQYYGYNF. The CDR3 nucleotides read TGCAGTGCTAGGTGGCAGTACTATGGCTACAACTTC.

This clonotype came up many times. The chain joins TRBV10-3 to TRBJ2-5; the D gene could be TRBD1 or TRBD2 (6 bases each). Germline CDR1 reads ENHRY; CDR2 reads SYGVKD. The CDR3 spans 13 residues. Deletions cut 4 bases from V and 1 base from J, with 7 bases between. The CDR3 loop reads CAISGGAQETQYF. CDR3 sequence (DNA): TGTGCCATCAGTGGGGGGGCCCAAGAGACCCAGTACTTC.

This clonotype was detected many times. This sequence joins TRBV4-2 and TRBJ2-2; TRBD2 agrees at 8 bases. Germline trimming cut 4 bases from V and 6 bases from J; bases unmatched to any gene: 7. This CDR3 has 15 amino acids. Germline CDR1 is LGHNA and CDR2 is YNFKEQ. In nucleotides, the CDR3 is TGTGCCAGCAGCCTCCGGGGGGGGACCGCCGGGGAGCTGTTTTTT. As protein: CASSLRGGTAGELFF.